This T cell receptor (beta chain) was identified during a study of OX40 agonist ivuxolimab in advanced cancers. Study in general: Every 2 weeks, patients got intravenous ivuxolimab at one of six dose levels (0.01-10 mg/kg). The mean age was approximately 60 years, ranging from 23 to 79, with less than 90% of participants male.

V lost 2 bases and J lost 2, with 8 bases in between. CDR1 and CDR2 (germline): WNHNN, SYGVQD (reference sequence). There are 14 residues in the CDR3. This clone was observed once. Antigen unknown. Notes on the study in general: The 0.1-3.0 mg/kg partial responders had among the lowest clonal expansion.

Clones were sequenced by immunoSEQ multiplex PCR, and TCRdb holds only the in-frame ones, with some missing. The data hold roughly 26,000 clones, with 88% observed a single time. Sequenced here: CD4+ or CD8+ T cells sorted from blood, sampled in a trial of the OX40 agonist ivuxolimab. This sequence originates from an adult with an advanced solid tumor such as melanoma, head and neck, liver or kidney cancer. The genes are TRBV10-1 and TRBJ2-3; D possibly corresponds to TRBD2 (5 bases). The CDR3 protein is CASSEAGATDTQYF. Written as DNA, the CDR3 is TGCGCCAGCAGTGAGGCGGGCGCCACAGATACGCAGTATTTT.